This T cell receptor beta chain was recorded in a study of control samples from healthy donors and cancer patients (dated by TCRdb to about 2020). The germline V gene yields SGHRS for CDR1 and YFSETQ for CDR2. V and J are trimmed by 0 bases and 7 bases, and the gene matches miss 11 bases of the junction. Inclusive of the bounding cysteine and phenylalanine, the CDR3 is 17 residues long. The CDR3 DNA has 51 bases and is translated from base 1. In the case of this clone: Its antigen has not been determined. Base quality data are lacking; no much larger clone is found one base away.

The library relied on the immunoSEQ multiplex PCR assay. The clones in this table, taken by TCRdb from immuneACCESS, are in-frame only. Not every clone is retained; where verified, under half of the shortfall comes from an unresolved V gene, and the cause of the rest is unknown. Present in this sample are more than 85,000 clones, just over 90% of which were seen just once. The ten most abundant clones make up 4% to 4.5% of the sample. The rearrangement joined TRBV5-1 to TRBJ1-5, with 9 bases in between that match TRBD1. The specimen sequenced was blood. This receptor was taken from a human donor in good health. The donor label of this sample is uncertain. The CDR3 protein sequence reads: CASSLAPGQGLPQPQHF. The sequence in DNA is TGCGCCAGCAGCTTGGCCCCGGGACAGGGACTGCCCCAGCCCCAGCATTTT.